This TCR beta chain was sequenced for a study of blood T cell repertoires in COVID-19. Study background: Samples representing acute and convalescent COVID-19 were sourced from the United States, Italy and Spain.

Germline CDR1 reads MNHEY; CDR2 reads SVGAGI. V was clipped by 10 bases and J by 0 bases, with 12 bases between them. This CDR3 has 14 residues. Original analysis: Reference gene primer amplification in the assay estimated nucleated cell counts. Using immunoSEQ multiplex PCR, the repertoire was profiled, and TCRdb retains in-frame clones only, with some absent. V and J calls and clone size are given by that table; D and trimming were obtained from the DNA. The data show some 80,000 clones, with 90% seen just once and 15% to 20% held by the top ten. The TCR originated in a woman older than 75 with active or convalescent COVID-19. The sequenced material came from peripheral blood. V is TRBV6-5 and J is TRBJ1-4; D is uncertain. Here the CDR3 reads CATASFPTNEKLFF. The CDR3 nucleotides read TGTGCCACCGCGTCTTTTCCAACTAATGAAAAACTGTTTTTT.